This TCR beta chain was captured in a study of T cells in Graves' hyperthyroidism and ophthalmopathy. The sample holds a few counts of this clonotype. Its antigen is as yet unknown. Study-level points and caveats: From stable hyperthyroidism, ophthalmopathy was set apart by a 13 V-J model. Peripheral blood also featured most of the thyroid clonotypes expanded above 0.001.

The diagnoses drew upon clinical symptoms, serum thyroxine and TRAb, thyroid ultrasound and orbital computed tomography. RNA transcripts served as the template for amplifying TCR beta CDR3 regions. When the TCR CDR3 underwent first-round RT-PCR, the HTBI primer set was used. TCRdb called the multiplex PCR reads again in MiXCR, with one record for every CDR3 protein. The data show tens of thousands of distinct CDR3 sequences, with roughly 50% seen just once and roughly 32% held by the top ten. V was clipped by 2 bases and J by 6 bases, with 7 bases between them. The CDR3 consists of 12 residues. Germline V lookup: CDR1 GTSNPN, CDR2 SVGIG (reference sequence).

This rearrangement joins TRBV30 to TRBJ2-2; no reliable D call. The clonotype was recovered from a woman aged 45-60 years with Graves' hyperthyroidism. The source material was peripheral blood or thyroid tissue (not recorded which). Here the CDR3 DNA reads TGTGCCTGGAGTTGGGTTTCCGGGGAGCTGTTTTTT. Translating gives CAWSWVSGELFF.